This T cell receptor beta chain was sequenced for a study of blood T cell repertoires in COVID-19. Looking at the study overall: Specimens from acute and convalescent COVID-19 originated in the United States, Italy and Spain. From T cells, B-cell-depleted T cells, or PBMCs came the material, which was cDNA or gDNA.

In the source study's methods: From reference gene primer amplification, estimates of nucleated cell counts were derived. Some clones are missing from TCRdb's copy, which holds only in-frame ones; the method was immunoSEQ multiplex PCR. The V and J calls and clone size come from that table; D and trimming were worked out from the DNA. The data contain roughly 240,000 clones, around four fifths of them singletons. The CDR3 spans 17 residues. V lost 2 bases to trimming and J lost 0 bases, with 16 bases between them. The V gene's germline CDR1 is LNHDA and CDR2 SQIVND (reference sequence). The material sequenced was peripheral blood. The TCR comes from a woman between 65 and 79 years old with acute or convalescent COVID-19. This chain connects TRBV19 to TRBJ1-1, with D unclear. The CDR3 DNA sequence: TGTGCCAGTAGTATAATGGCGGCTGGATACATGAACACTGAAGCTTTCTTT. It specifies CASSIMAAGYMNTEAFF. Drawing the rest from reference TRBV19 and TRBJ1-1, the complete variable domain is DGGITQSPKYLFRKEGQNVTLSCEQNLNHDAMYWYRQDPGQGLRLIYYSQIVNDFQKGDIAEGYSVSREKKESFPLTVTSAQKNPTAFYLCASSIMAAGYMNTEAFFGQGTRLTVV.